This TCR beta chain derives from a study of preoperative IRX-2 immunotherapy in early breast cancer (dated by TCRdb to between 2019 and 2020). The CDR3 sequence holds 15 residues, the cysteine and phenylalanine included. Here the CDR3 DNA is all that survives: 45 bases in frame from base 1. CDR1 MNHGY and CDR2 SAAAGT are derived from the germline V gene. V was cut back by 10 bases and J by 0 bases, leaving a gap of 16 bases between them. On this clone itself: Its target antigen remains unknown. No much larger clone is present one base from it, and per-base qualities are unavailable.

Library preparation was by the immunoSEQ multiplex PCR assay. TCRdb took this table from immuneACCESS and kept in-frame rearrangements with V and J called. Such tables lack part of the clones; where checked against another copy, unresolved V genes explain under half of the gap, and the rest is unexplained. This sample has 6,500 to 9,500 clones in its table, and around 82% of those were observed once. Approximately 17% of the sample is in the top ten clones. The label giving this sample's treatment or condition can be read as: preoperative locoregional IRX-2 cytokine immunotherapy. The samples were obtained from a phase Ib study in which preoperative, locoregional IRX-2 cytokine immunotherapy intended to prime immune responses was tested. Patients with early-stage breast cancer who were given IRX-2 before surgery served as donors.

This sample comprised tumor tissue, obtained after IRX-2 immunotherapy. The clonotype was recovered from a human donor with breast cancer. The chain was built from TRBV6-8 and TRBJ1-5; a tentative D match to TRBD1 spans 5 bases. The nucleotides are TGTGCCACGACTTCTGACAGCTATAGCAATCAGCCCCAGCATTTT. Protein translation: CATTSDSYSNQPQHF.